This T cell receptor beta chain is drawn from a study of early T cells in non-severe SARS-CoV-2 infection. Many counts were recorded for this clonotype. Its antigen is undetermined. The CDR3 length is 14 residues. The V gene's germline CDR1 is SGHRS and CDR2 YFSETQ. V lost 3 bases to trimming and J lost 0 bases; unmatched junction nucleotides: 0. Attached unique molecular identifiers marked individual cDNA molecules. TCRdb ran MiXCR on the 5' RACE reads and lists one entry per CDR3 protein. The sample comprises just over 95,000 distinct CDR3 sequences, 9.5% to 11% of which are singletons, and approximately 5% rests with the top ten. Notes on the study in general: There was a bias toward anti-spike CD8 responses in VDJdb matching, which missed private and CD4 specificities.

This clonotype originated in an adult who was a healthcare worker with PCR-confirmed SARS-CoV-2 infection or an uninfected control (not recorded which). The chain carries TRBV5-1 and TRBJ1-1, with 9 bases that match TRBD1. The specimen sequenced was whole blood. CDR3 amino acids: CASSWDRVNTEAFF. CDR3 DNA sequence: TGCGCCAGCAGCTGGGACAGGGTGAACACTGAAGCTTTCTTT.